Below, 17 T cell receptor beta chains from the same sample are listed, as sequenced in a study of T cells in Graves' hyperthyroidism and ophthalmopathy. RNA transcripts yielded amplified TCR beta CDR3 regions. With the HTBI primer set, the TCR CDR3 went through a first round of RT-PCR. TCRdb recomputed calls from the multiplex PCR reads with MiXCR, one row per CDR3 protein. The data show hundreds of thousands of distinct CDR3 sequences, about half seen once. Sequenced sample: peripheral blood or thyroid tissue (not recorded which). The receptors derive from a woman under 30 with Graves' hyperthyroidism.

This clonotype was detected once. The chain recombines TRBV15 with TRBJ2-6, with D possibly matching TRBD1 (5 bases). V gave up 8 bases and J gave up 0 bases, with 11 bases separating them. This CDR3 has 15 residues. Germline CDR1 is LNHNV and CDR2 is YYDKDF (reference sequence). This chain's CDR3 is CATETGASGANVLTF. CDR3 DNA sequence: TGTGCCACCGAAACAGGAGCCTCTGGGGCCAACGTCCTGACTTTC.

The chain is built from TRBV2 and TRBJ2-2, with a possible D match to TRBD1 (5 bases). Per germline, CDR1 SNHLY and CDR2 FYNNEI. V was pared by 7 bases and J by 6 bases, with 12 bases between. CDR3 length: 13 residues. As DNA, the CDR3 is TGTGCCAGCACAGGGTCAAGGTCCGGGGAGCTGTTTTTT. It codes for CASTGSRSGELFF.

The rearrangement uses TRBV5-1 and TRBJ1-4; possible D gene TRBD1, 5 bases. Trimming removed 1 base from V and 8 bases from J, with 15 bases in between. Per germline, CDR1 SGHRS and CDR2 YFSETQ. The CDR3 sequence is 15 residues long. CDR3 loop: CASSLSVGLGEKLFF. The CDR3 DNA is TGCGCCAGCAGCTTGTCCGTGGGGCTGGGGGAAAAACTGTTTTTT.

The sample holds one count of this clonotype. The CDR3 region is CSAPDRGDTEAFF. Written as DNA, the CDR3 is TGCAGCGCTCCAGACAGGGGTGACACTGAAGCTTTCTTT. The chain combines TRBV29-1 with TRBJ1-1, with 8 bases fitting TRBD1. The germline V gene has CDR1 SQVTM and CDR2 ANQGSEA. The J segment lost 3 bases and the V segment lost 7 bases, leaving 7 bases of the junction unmatched. The CDR3 has 13 residues.

Notes on this clonotype: The CDR3 end shows no conserved phenylalanine or tryptophan, and so a read error is likely. The limits of the CDR3 on the DNA are not certain, so only TCRdb's listed CDR3 is given. The chain uses TRBV2 and TRBJ1-4; no check of the table's D call, TRBD1, against the DNA was made. In germline, CDR1 is SNHLY, CDR2 FYNNEI. The CDR3 contains 9 residues when both ends are counted. Here the CDR3 reads CASSDTGSH.

This clonotype came up a few times. Here the CDR3 reads CASSLATGEETQYF. The CDR3 DNA reads as TGCGCCAGCAGCTTGGCCACCGGGGAAGAGACCCAGTACTTC. The chain uses TRBV5-1 and TRBJ2-5; a possible D gene is TRBD2 (5 bases). Trimming pared 0 bases from V and 3 bases from J, leaving 9 bases between. Germline lookup yields CDR1 SGHRS and CDR2 YFSETQ. The CDR3 consists of 14 residues.

The chain recombines TRBV6-6 with TRBJ2-7, with 8 bases fitting TRBD2. V gave up 5 bases and J gave up 4 bases; unmatched junction bases: 13. This CDR3 is 16 amino acids long. CDR1 and CDR2 from the germline V gene are MNHNY and SVGAGI (reference sequence). The DNA of the CDR3 is TGTGCCAGCAGTACCCCGAAAAGCGGGAGAGGGTACGAGCAGTACTTC. Protein product: CASSTPKSGRGYEQYF.

The rearrangement joins TRBV2 to TRBJ1-5; TRBD1 is a possible D gene (6 bases). The V and J ends lost 6 bases and 5 bases respectively, with 11 bases between them. The CDR3 consists of 13 residues. Germline V gene data show CDR1 as SNHLY and CDR2 as FYNNEI. This chain's CDR3 is CASSQNRDQPQHF. The CDR3, as DNA: TGTGCCAGCAGCCAAAACAGGGATCAGCCCCAGCATTTT.

J is TRBJ1-1 and V is TRBV11-3, with D possibly being TRBD1 (5 bases). The CDR3 loop spans 15 amino acids. V lost 5 bases and J 0 bases, leaving 13 bases between the germline ends. Germline V CDR1 and CDR2: SGHNT, YENEEA. As DNA, the CDR3 is TGTGCCAGCAGCAAAGGGGCGGCCATGAACACTGAAGCTTTCTTT. Protein: CASSKGAAMNTEAFF.

This clonotype has only a few counts. The chain links TRBV19 to TRBJ1-5; 8 bases are shared with TRBD1. From germline, CDR1 is LNHDA and CDR2 SQIVND (reference sequence). Trimming at V came to 9 bases and at J to 0 bases, leaving 7 bases not matched to a gene. This CDR3 is 15 amino acids long. In nucleotides, the CDR3 is TGTGCCAGCAGCACCAGGGGGCTTAGCAATCAGCCCCAGCATTTT. It translates to CASSTRGLSNQPQHF. The whole variable domain, filled in from reference TRBV19 and TRBJ1-5, reads DGGITQSPKYLFRKEGQNVTLSCEQNLNHDAMYWYRQDPGQGLRLIYYSQIVNDFQKGDIAEGYSVSREKKESFPLTVTSAQKNPTAFYLCASSTRGLSNQPQHFGDGTRLSIL.

This clonotype was detected ten times or more. This chain links TRBV2 with TRBJ1-5; tentative D call: TRBD1 (6 bases). Germline V gene sequence: CDR1 SNHLY, CDR2 FYNNEI. V was pared by 3 bases and J by 5 bases, with 20 bases between. This CDR3 contains 17 residues. CDR3 sequence reads: CASSEEKKGGAHQPQHF. The CDR3 DNA is TGTGCCAGCAGTGAGGAGAAGAAGGGGGGGGCGCATCAGCCCCAGCATTTT.

This clonotype was found once. The genes are TRBV24-1 and TRBJ2-5; 12 bases line up with TRBD2. The DNA end is a closer match to TRBJ2-1, so the J assignment may be wrong. The CDR3 loop spans 14 amino acids. Germline V lookup: CDR1 KGHDR, CDR2 SFDVKD. The CDR3 sequence: CATSELAGGREQFF. The CDR3 bases are TGTGCCACCAGTGAACTAGCGGGAGGCAGAGAGCAGTTCTTC.

This clonotype was detected many times. The J gene is TRBJ1-6, the V gene TRBV2, with D possibly being TRBD1 (5 bases). Germline V gives CDR1 SNHLY, CDR2 FYNNEI. V was clipped by 6 bases and J by 5 bases, with 11 bases between them. CDR3 size: 14 residues. CDR3 loop: CASRERGDNSPLHF. The CDR3, as DNA: TGTGCCAGCAGGGAGCGGGGCGATAATTCACCCCTCCACTTT.

The chain recombines TRBV7-2 with TRBJ1-4; D uncertain. The V end was cut by 6 bases, the J end by 6 bases, with 20 bases between. In germline, CDR1 is SGHTA, CDR2 FQGNSA. The CDR3 runs to 16 residues. CDR3 sequence reads: CASSGAREVFDEKLFF. The CDR3 nucleotides read TGTGCCAGCAGTGGTGCTAGAGAGGTTTTTGATGAAAAACTGTTTTTT.

The V gene is TRBV24-1, the J gene TRBJ1-2, with D unclear. V was cut by 12 bases and J by 2 bases, with 21 bases left in between. Germline CDR1 KGHDR, CDR2 SFDVKD. The CDR3 extends over 15 amino acids. The CDR3 nucleotides are TGTGCCTGGAGTGTACCGGGCAATAGGAACTATGGCTACACCTTC. This codes for CAWSVPGNRNYGYTF.

A single count supports this clonotype. The genes are TRBV2 and TRBJ2-7; 7 nucleotides match TRBD2. J was trimmed by 2 bases and V by 5 bases; bases with no gene match: 6. CDR1 and CDR2 from the germline V gene are SNHLY and FYNNEI. The CDR3 consists of 14 residues. The CDR3 DNA is TGTGCCAGCAGTCGGCGGGGGAGCCCCTACGAGCAGTACTTC. Protein sequence: CASSRRGSPYEQYF.

This clonotype was seen a few times. This chain connects TRBV9 to TRBJ1-6; maybe TRBD1 (6 bases). There are 15 residues in the CDR3. V lost 4 bases, J lost 6 bases, and 14 bases lay in between. Germline V gene sequence: CDR1 SGDLS, CDR2 YYNGEE. The CDR3 sequence: CASSILDRPNSPLHF. The CDR3 DNA sequence: TGTGCCAGCAGCATTCTCGACAGGCCTAATTCACCCCTCCACTTT. Full variable domain (missing parts from reference TRBV9 and TRBJ1-6): DSGVTQTPKHLITATGQRVTLRCSPRSGDLSVYWYQQSLDQGLQFLIQYYNGEERAKGNILERFSAQQFPDLHSELNLSSLELGDSALYFCASSILDRPNSPLHFGNGTRLTVT.